The clone carrying this T cell receptor beta chain was observed many times. This entry comes from a study of low-dose radiotherapy and immunotherapy resistance in tumors. This CDR3 spans 12 amino acids. Germline V gene data show CDR1 as DFQATT and CDR2 as SNEGSKA (reference sequence). Time point defined: after trial treatment. Treatment here: LDRT plus nivolumab, ipilimumab, low-dose cyclophosphamide and aspirin (RACIN trial). TRAV- and TRBV-specific primers primed first-strand cDNA, covering alpha and beta chains. Amplification of TCRs used a constant-region primer and V-primer adapter for roughly 21 PCR cycles. TCRdb re-derived calls from the reads in MiXCR, one entry per CDR3 protein. There are under 75,000 distinct CDR3 sequences in the sample; 20% to 25% occur only once, and around 6.5% lies in the top ten.

The V call is TRBV20-1, the J call TRBJ2-1, with unresolved D. The starting material was PBMCs, obtained after low-dose radiotherapy plus immunotherapy. This clonotype originated in a male donor with prostate cancer. The CDR3 loop reads CGYSRANNEQFF. The CDR3 DNA sequence: TGCGGATACTCCCGGGCAAACAATGAGCAGTTCTTC.